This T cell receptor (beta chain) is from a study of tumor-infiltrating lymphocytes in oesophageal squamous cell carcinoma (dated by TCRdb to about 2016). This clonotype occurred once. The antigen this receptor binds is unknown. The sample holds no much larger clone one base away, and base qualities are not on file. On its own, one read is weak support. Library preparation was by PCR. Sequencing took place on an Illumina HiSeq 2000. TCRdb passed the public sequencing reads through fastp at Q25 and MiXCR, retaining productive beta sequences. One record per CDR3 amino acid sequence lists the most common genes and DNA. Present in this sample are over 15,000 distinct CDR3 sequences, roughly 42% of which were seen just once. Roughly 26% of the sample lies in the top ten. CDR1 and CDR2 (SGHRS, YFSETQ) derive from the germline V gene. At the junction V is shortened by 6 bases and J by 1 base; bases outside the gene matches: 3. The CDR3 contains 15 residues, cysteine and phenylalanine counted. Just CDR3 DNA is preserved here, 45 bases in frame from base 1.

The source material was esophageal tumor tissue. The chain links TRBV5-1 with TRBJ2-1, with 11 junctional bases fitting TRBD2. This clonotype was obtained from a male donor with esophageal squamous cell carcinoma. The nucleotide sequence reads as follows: TGCGCCAGCAAACTAGCGGGAGAGTCCTACAATGAGCAGTTCTTC. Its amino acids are CASKLAGESYNEQFF.